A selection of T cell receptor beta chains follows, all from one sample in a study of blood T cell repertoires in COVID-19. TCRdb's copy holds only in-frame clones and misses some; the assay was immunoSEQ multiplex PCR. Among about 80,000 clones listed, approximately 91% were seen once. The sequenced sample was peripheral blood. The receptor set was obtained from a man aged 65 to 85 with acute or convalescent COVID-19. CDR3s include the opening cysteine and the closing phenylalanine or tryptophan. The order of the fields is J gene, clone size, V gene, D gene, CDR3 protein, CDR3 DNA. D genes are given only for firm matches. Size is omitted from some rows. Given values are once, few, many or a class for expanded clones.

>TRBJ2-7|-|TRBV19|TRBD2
CASSIGAGTSLYEQYF
TGTGCCAGTAGTATAGGGGCCGGGACTAGCCTCTACGAGCAGTACTTC
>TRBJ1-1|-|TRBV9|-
CASSALQGHRNTEAFF
TGTGCCAGCAGCGCATTGCAGGGACACAGGAACACTGAAGCTTTCTTT
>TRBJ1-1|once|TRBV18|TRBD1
CASSPGQDTEAFF
TGTGCCAGCTCACCTGGACAGGACACTGAAGCTTTCTTT
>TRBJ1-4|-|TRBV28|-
CASSFPPSSEKLFF
TGTGCCAGCAGTTTTCCCCCGTCGAGCGAAAAACTGTTTTTT
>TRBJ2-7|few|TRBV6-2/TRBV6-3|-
CASSRGTDVEEQYF
TGTGCCAGCAGCCGGGGCACGGACGTGGAAGAGCAGTACTTC
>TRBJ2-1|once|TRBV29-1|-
CSVAGSPGRNEQFF
TGCAGCGTTGCAGGGTCCCCCGGCCGGAATGAGCAGTTCTTC
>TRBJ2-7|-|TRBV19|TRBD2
CASSMGLAGSSYEQYF
TGTGCCAGTAGTATGGGGCTAGCGGGGAGCTCCTACGAGCAGTACTTC
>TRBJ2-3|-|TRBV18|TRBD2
CASSPRAGVGTDTQYF
TGTGCCAGCTCACCCCGGGCGGGAGTTGGCACAGATACGCAGTATTTT
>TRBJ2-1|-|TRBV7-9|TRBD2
CASSSYSGGRAVGRFF
TGTGCCAGCAGCTCCTATTCGGGCGGGAGGGCAGTCGGGCGGTTCTTC
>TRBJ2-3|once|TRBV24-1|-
CATSDFQGSPDTQYF
TGTGCCACCAGTGACTTCCAGGGAAGCCCAGATACGCAGTATTTT
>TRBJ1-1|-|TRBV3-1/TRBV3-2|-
CASSQGSRRQSSRAFF
TGTGCCAGCAGCCAAGGTTCGAGGAGACAGTCTAGTAGAGCTTTCTTT
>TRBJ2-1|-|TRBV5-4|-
CASSVSELHNEQFF
TGTGCCAGCAGCGTAAGCGAGCTACACAATGAGCAGTTCTTC
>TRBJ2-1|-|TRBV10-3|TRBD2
CAISGRAGKDEQFF
TGTGCCATCAGCGGGAGGGCTGGGAAGGATGAGCAGTTCTTC
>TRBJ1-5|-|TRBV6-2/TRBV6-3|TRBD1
CASSSRQGVNIGNQPQHF
TGTGCCAGCAGTTCCCGACAGGGTGTCAATATAGGCAATCAGCCCCAGCATTTT
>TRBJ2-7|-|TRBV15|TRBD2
CATSRASSGVYEQYF
TGTGCCACCAGCAGGGCTTCTAGCGGGGTGTACGAGCAGTACTTC
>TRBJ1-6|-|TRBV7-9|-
CASSFLNSPLHF
TGTGCCAGCAGCTTTCTTAATTCACCCCTCCACTTT
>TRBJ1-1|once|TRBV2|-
CASSETRIEAFF
TGTGCCAGCAGTGAGACTCGGATTGAAGCTTTCTTT
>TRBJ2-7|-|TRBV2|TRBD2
CASSDWSSGVYEQYF
TGTGCCAGCAGTGATTGGTCTAGCGGGGTGTACGAGCAGTACTTC
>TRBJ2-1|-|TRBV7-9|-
CASLARSYNEQFF
TGTGCCAGCCTAGCCCGCTCCTACAATGAGCAGTTCTTC
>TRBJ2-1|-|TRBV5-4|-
CASSPPGGGHEQFF
TGTGCCAGCAGCCCTCCCGGGGGTGGACATGAGCAGTTCTTC
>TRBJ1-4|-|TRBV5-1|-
CASSPLTGLGANEKLFF
TGCGCCAGCAGCCCGCTTACCGGTCTCGGGGCTAATGAAAAACTGTTTTTT
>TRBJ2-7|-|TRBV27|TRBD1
CASSTGTGGYEQYF
TGTGCCAGCAGTACCGGGACAGGGGGCTACGAGCAGTACTTC
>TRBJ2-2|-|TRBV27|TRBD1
CASSFSRGPVEAGELFF
TGTGCCAGCAGTTTTAGCAGGGGGCCGGTTGAGGCCGGGGAGCTGTTTTTT
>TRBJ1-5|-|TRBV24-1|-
CATSDRGTQPQHF
TGTGCCACCAGTGATCGCGGAACCCAGCCCCAGCATTTT
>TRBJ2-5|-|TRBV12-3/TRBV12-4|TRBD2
CASKLAGEETQYF
TGTGCCAGCAAACTAGCGGGGGAAGAGACCCAGTACTTC
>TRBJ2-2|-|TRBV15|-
CATSREGPRILAGELFF
TGTGCCACCAGCAGAGAAGGTCCTCGGATTTTAGCGGGGGAGCTGTTTTTT
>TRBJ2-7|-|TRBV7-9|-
CASSLGPRYEQYF
TGTGCCAGCAGCTTGGGGCCCCGGTACGAGCAGTACTTC
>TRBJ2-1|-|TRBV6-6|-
CASSLYGEQFF
TGTGCCAGCAGTTTGTACGGTGAGCAGTTCTTC
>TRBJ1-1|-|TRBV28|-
CASIVGDRRDGTEAFF
TGTGCCAGCATTGTTGGGGATCGGAGGGACGGCACTGAAGCTTTCTTT
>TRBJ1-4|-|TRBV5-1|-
CASSLDRDGEKLFF
TGCGCCAGCAGCTTGGACAGGGATGGGGAAAAACTGTTTTTT
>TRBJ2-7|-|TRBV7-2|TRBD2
CASSPSAGGAYEQYF
TGTGCCAGCAGCCCATCTGCGGGGGGCGCCTACGAGCAGTACTTC
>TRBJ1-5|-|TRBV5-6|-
CASSLNGGLSNQPQHF
TGTGCCAGCAGCTTGAACGGGGGTCTTAGCAATCAGCCCCAGCATTTT
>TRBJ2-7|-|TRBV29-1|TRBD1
CSANDRGLAEQYF
TGCAGCGCAAATGACAGGGGGCTGGCCGAGCAGTACTTC
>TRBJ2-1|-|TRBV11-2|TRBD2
CASRTIAGDWNEQFF
TGTGCCAGCAGAACTATAGCGGGGGATTGGAATGAGCAGTTCTTC
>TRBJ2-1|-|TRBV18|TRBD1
CASSQGQGMNNEQFF
TGTGCCAGCTCACAAGGACAGGGGATGAACAATGAGCAGTTCTTC
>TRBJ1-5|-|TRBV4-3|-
CASSQDLGAGSNQPQHF
TGCGCCAGCAGCCAAGATCTTGGGGCAGGGAGCAATCAGCCCCAGCATTTT
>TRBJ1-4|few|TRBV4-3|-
CASSQVFGLQGNEKLFF
TGCGCCAGCAGCCAAGTTTTTGGCTTGCAGGGTAATGAAAAACTGTTTTTT
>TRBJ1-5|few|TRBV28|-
CASSPQIRQSQPQHF
TGTGCCAGCTCCCCCCAAATACGACAGTCTCAGCCCCAGCATTTT
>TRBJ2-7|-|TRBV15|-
CATSRDGRYEQYF
TGTGCCACCAGCAGAGATGGCCGCTACGAGCAGTACTTC
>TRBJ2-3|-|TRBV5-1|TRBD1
CASSRGQGSTDTQYF
TGCGCCAGCAGCCGGGGACAGGGAAGCACAGATACGCAGTATTTT
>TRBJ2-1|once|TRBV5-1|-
CASSRGQQGGEQFF
TGCGCCAGCAGCAGGGGACAGCAGGGGGGTGAGCAGTTCTTC
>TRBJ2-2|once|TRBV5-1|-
CASSLSPGTNTGELFF
TGCGCCAGCAGCTTGAGTCCAGGGACAAACACCGGGGAGCTGTTTTTT
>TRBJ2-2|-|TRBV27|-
CASSLLSAGELFF
TGTGCCAGCAGTTTATTATCGGCCGGGGAGCTGTTTTTT
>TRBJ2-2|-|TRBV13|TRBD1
CASSPGTGSTGELFF
TGTGCCAGCAGCCCAGGGACAGGGAGCACCGGGGAGCTGTTTTTT